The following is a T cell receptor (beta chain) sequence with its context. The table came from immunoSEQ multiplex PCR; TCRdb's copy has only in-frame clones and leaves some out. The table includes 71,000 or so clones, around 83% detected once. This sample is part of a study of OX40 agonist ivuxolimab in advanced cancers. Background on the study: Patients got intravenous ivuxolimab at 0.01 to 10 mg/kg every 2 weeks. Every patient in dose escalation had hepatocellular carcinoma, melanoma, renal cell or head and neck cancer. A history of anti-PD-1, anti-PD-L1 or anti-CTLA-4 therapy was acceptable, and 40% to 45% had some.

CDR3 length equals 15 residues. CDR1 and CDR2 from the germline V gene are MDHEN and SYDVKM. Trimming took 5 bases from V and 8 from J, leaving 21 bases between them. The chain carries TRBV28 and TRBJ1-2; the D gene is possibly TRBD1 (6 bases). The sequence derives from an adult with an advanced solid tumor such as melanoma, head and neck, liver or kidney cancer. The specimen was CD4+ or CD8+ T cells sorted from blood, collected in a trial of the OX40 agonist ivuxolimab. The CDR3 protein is CASSNTRRQVGGYTF. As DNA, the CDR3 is TGTGCCAGCAGTAATACACGGAGACAGGTCGGCGGCTACACCTTC.